Sequencing of this T cell receptor (beta chain) was carried out in a study of cytomegalovirus exposure and HLA in healthy donors (dated by TCRdb to 2017 to 2019). In the study overall: An earlier analysis of about 560 of the donors reported 276 Gb of sequence data and about 120 million unique TCR beta sequences obtained from about 180 million T cells. An early release covering around 630 HLA-typed donors comprised around 300 gigabases of sequencing data and roughly 85 million unique TCR sequences. Of the approximately 370 genotyped donors, approximately 80% were placed in the genetic ancestry cluster associated with self-reported Caucasian donors. The study aimed to test whether cataloging public T cell receptors could reveal signatures of past pathogen exposure. The study profiled the T cell repertoires of about 640 subjects by immunosequencing and related them to cytomegalovirus serostatus. A separate validation cohort of 100 to 150 different subjects was used in addition to the roughly 670-subject first cohort. High-throughput TCR immunosequencing, statistical association of individual TCRs with disease status, and machine learning were combined to predict cytomegalovirus infection status. In a later analysis, previously published TCR beta repertoires from 666 donors were re-analyzed and high-resolution HLA genotyping was added so that TCR occurrence patterns could be studied. Rather than drawing on any new phenotypic data, the later analysis identified candidate immune exposures from TCR beta sequences and the way those sequences occurred across donors. To decide whether each TCR beta V gene segment behaved as functional or pseudogenic, an earlier analysis of nearly 600 of the donors relied on high-throughput TCR beta sequencing. Donor age, sex, ethnicity and CMV serostatus were compiled alongside the repertoire data. A later genetic analysis took genome-wide SNP genotypes for about 55% of the 666 donors and used that subset as a discovery cohort. All discovery cohort repertoires had been generated on a single sequencing platform. HLA typing included class I and class II loci at four-digit resolution. The number of donors typed differed by locus, with roughly 620-630 for A, B, C, DRB1 and DQB1, 522 for DQA1, 600 to 610 for DPA1, and under 490 for DPB1. A handful of DR-DQ haplotypes were handled as single units for association and clustering because linkage in the cohort was strong. Among some 400 genotyped donors of the cohort, an average of approximately 250,000 unique TCR beta nucleotide sequences were sequenced per donor, roughly 18% of them non-productive. Study-wide findings and limitations: A group of highly shared sequence variants was considered likely to be a technical artifact of the sequencing pipeline. According to a later genetic analysis, donors in an Asian-associated ancestry cluster had fewer N-insertions in productive TCRs than the approximately 610-donor mean. It was suggested by the authors that the approach could potentially be generalized to other disease states and immunological phenotypes. Broadly in line with IMGT annotations, most TCR beta V segments showed up in productive rearrangements about 87% or about 30% of the time in an earlier analysis of a few hundred of the donors. Strong co-occurrence of HLA alleles, especially DR and DQ, made assigning TCR associations to individual alleles difficult. The earlier analysis of some 540 of the donors excluded some 16 rarely observed V segments, including chromosome 9 orphons, because counts were too low. In a later analysis, several top co-occurrence clusters were reported to appear linked to parvovirus B19, influenza, CMV and Epstein-Barr virus. Across donors, most TCR sequences were observed very rarely, whereas some public TCRs were present in many individuals. The cohort was sequenced for TCR beta chains only, and without alpha or paired-chain data the features that could be detected were limited. Linkage disequilibrium might explain the correlated functional status among segregating V segments, but an unknown experimental factor could not be ruled out. Specific HLA alleles were associated with 15,000 to 20,000 TCR beta sequences at a false discovery rate of 0.05 in a later analysis. According to a later analysis, most CMV-associated TCR beta chains appeared to be HLA-restricted, and the HLA associations seemed to be driven largely by CMV exposure. A further reported finding was that TCR beta sequences accurately predicted the HLA-A and HLA-B alleles for most subjects in the first cohort. Because HLA typing was unavailable for some donors at each locus, only the typed subset was used in association tests. The classifier was reported to diagnose cytomegalovirus status with high specificity and sensitivity in both the original cohort and the validation cohort. A total of 150 to 200 TCR beta chains were listed by the study as associated with cytomegalovirus. Compared with equally common non-associated chains, HLA-associated TCR beta chains in a later analysis were more clonally expanded and had lower generation probabilities. Roughly uniform sequencing depth across donors was assumed in presence/absence analyses, although this assumption may not hold. In vitro tests confirmed that a few of the cytomegalovirus-associated TCR beta chains recognize cytomegalovirus antigens. In a later analysis, TCR association rates were found to vary across HLA loci, with the most associated TCRs seen for DRB1 alleles and the fewest for HLA-C alleles. Immune exposure information for the cohort was limited to CMV serostatus. Because the 87-base-pair reads could not distinguish some IMGT-functional V segments, including TRBV6-2 and TRBV6-3, those segments were excluded. In a later genetic analysis, a missense DCLRE1C variant was associated with V-gene and J-gene trimming of TCR beta chains, and the association was replicated in an independent cohort.

The CDR3 measures 14 amino acids from cysteine to phenylalanine. Of the read, only the CDR3 DNA is kept; its 42 bases are in frame from base 1. Per the germline V gene, MNHNS is the CDR1 and SASEGT is the CDR2. V ends up 5 bases short and J 8 bases short, with an unmatched junction base count of 6. The cohort was made up of about 670 healthy bone marrow donors. Cohort members were all nominally healthy when sampled, although unrecorded immune exposures were likely present. The donor tested CMV seronegative and was one of the 352 seronegative cohort members. A peripheral blood sample was collected from each donor, and TCR beta sequencing was performed on peripheral blood mononuclear cells. The Qiagen DNeasy Blood Extraction Kit was used to extract genomic DNA from the blood cell samples. The library was generated by the immunoSEQ multiplex PCR assay. For the multiplex PCR, a mixture combining 60 forward primers for TCR Vbeta segments and 13 reverse primers for TCR Jbeta segments was used. The CDR3 region of rearranged TCR beta genes was amplified from genomic DNA with a multiplex PCR assay. Amplified TCR beta libraries were sequenced as 87-base-pair reads on the Illumina HiSeq System. Under the source paper's analysis protocol: Across the 640 or so repertoires, a later analysis counted 78 million or so unique TCR beta chains, around 11 million of which were shared by at least two donors. A nearest-neighbor algorithm error-corrected the raw reads and collapsed the reads into unique sequences, merging closely related sequences to remove PCR and sequencing errors. V, D and J gene segments were assigned by aligning CDR3 sequences to IMGT reference sequences. Each retained sequence needed at least a six-nucleotide match to both a V gene segment and a J gene segment. Rearrangements were called productive when the CDR3 lacked stop codons and stayed in frame with V and J; all others were non-productive. Following IMGT convention, CDR3 was defined as the stretch from the second conserved V-encoded cysteine up to the conserved J-encoded phenylalanine. The earlier analysis of about 500 of the donors excluded sequences that lacked an unambiguous match to a single V gene segment. An earlier analysis of 587 of the donors classified V segments as functional when productive rearrangements were above 56.7% and as segregating when the standard deviation between donors was above 5%. A statistical classification framework was developed to diagnose cytomegalovirus status using the catalog of TCR beta chain sequences. A later analysis assigned V and J genes by comparing TCR nucleotide sequences with IMGT/GENE-DB human TR gene sequences. In a later analysis, CDR3 sequences and most-parsimonious VDJ recombination scenarios were assigned using the TCRdist pipeline. In a later analysis, each TCR beta chain was defined by its CDR3 amino acid sequence together with its V-gene family, and reads without a unique V-gene family were excluded. As a way to deal with suspected cross-contamination and a sequencing artifact, a later analysis dropped 500 to 700 nucleotide sequences that were highly shared and had low generation probability. A later analysis calculated a clonal expansion index for each public chain from normalized within-repertoire ranks of inferred template counts. A later analysis computed generation probabilities with a VDJ recombination model fitted to out-of-frame rearrangements, and checked the results against IGoR. In a later analysis, hypergeometric tests were used to score TCR-TCR, TCR-HLA and TCR-CMV co-occurrence, with a repertoire-size bias correction applied to TCR pairs. A later analysis estimated false discovery rates by permuting HLA or CMV assignments 20 times. In a later analysis, co-occurring TCRs were grouped using DBSCAN, with TCRdist sequence similarity added in when clustering inside HLA-allele-positive subsets. For co-occurrence clustering, repertoires with fewer than 30,000 or more than 120,000 public chains were excluded, along with four or five repertoires with anomalous nucleotide sharing. TCRdb took over this immuneACCESS table, retaining in-frame rearrangements with V and J assigned. Such tables are incomplete; in checked studies, under half of the missing clones stem from an unresolved V gene, and the remainder is unexplained. From that table come the V and J calls and clone size; the DNA was used to work out D and trimming. The sample contains over 40,000 clones, less than 75% of them found a single time. The ten largest clones represent about 6% of the sample.

On this clone: Its antigen is unknown. Per-nucleotide qualities are absent, and no much larger clonotype sits a single base away.

The chain was built from TRBV6-1 and TRBJ1-4; TRBD1 lines up with 9 middle nucleotides. Specimen: PBMCs. This receptor was taken from a man between 25 and 39 years old in good health and CMV-seronegative. The CDR3 region: CASSNGQGKEKLFF. In nucleotide form, the sequence is TGTGCCAGCAGTAACGGACAGGGGAAGGAAAAACTGTTTTTT.